Below are 25 T cell receptor beta chains sequenced from a single sample in a study of T-cell memory formation after mild COVID-19. TCRdb reanalysed the 5' RACE reads using MiXCR and keeps one entry per CDR3 protein. The table shows around 440,000 distinct CDR3 sequences, with roughly 18% occurring only once. Sequenced: PBMCs or a T cell subset sorted from them (not recorded which). These receptor sequences come from an adult woman who had mild COVID-19 (a few samples of this study predate the infection). Cell type and time point are not known.

This clonotype appeared a few times. This chain uses TRBV11-2 with TRBJ2-3; possible D gene TRBD2, 7 bases. Germline CDR1 and CDR2: SGHAT and FQNNGV. V was trimmed by 7 bases and J by 0 bases, leaving 17 bases between them. The length of the CDR3 is 16 residues. The CDR3 region has the DNA TGTGCCAGCACCCGGGGGAGGGGGTCTAGCACAGATACGCAGTATTTT. As protein: CASTRGRGSSTDTQYF. Variable domain in full (rest from reference TRBV11-2 and TRBJ2-3): EAGVAQSPRYKIIEKRQSVAFWCNPISGHATLYWYQQILGQGPKLLIQFQNNGVVDDSQLPKDRFSAERLKGVDSTLKIQPAKLEDSAVYLCASTRGRGSSTDTQYFGPGTRLTVL.

This clonotype occurred many times. The chain uses TRBV12-3 or TRBV12-4 and TRBJ2-7; D perhaps matches TRBD1 (5 bases). The ends were cut back, 5 bases at V and 3 bases at J, with 14 bases in the middle. The CDR3 is 14 residues long. This chain's CDR3 is CASSAYPQGYEQYF. CDR3 sequence (DNA): TGTGCCAGCAGTGCCTACCCTCAGGGCTACGAGCAGTACTTC.

This chain connects TRBV4-1 to TRBJ1-3; D is undetermined. The V gene's germline CDR1 is MGHRA and CDR2 YSYEKL. The CDR3 length is 12 residues. V lost 5 bases to trimming and J lost 4 bases, with 6 bases between them. CDR3 bases: TGCGCCAGCAGCAGGTTCGGAAACACCATATATTTT. Translating gives CASSRFGNTIYF.

This clonotype has just a few counts. J is TRBJ2-4 and V is TRBV12-3 or TRBV12-4; D might be TRBD2 (7 bases). The CDR3 contains 18 residues. The V end was cut by 3 bases, the J end by 8 bases, with 26 bases between. Written as DNA, the CDR3 is TGTGCCAGCAGTTTCTCTCGGGGGGCCCTAGGGGGTTTAGACATTCAGTACTTC. As protein: CASSFSRGALGGLDIQYF.

DNA of the CDR3: TGCGCCAGCAGCCAAGATTTTTCCTCGGGGATCGAGGAAAAACTGTTTTTT. Residues: CASSQDFSSGIEEKLFF. This chain joins TRBV4-1 and TRBJ1-4, with D unresolved. V shed 0 bases and J shed 8 bases, with 19 bases lying between them. In germline, CDR1 is MGHRA, CDR2 YSYEKL. CDR3 length: 17 amino acids.

This clonotype occurred a few times. In DNA form, the CDR3 reads TGCGCCAGCAGCCAAGCCCCCACTCGGGGGGGTCTCTACGAGCAGTACTTC. Protein: CASSQAPTRGGLYEQYF. The chain is built from TRBV4-1 and TRBJ2-7, with 8 bases lining up with TRBD2. J was trimmed by 3 bases and V by 1 base; bases with no gene match: 11. Germline CDR1 and CDR2: MGHRA and YSYEKL. The CDR3 is 17 residues long.

The gene calls are TRBV2 and TRBJ2-1; 7 positions agree with TRBD2. This CDR3 has 14 amino acids. V lost 5 bases to trimming and J lost 9 bases; unmatched junction nucleotides: 10. CDR1 is SNHLY, CDR2 FYNNEI, per germline. DNA for the CDR3: TGTGCCAGCAGTCGGGACTATAGAACCCTTGAGCAGTTCTTC. This sequence encodes CASSRDYRTLEQFF.

The table lists this clonotype with a few counts. This chain uses TRBV7-9 with TRBJ2-7; D not resolved. From germline, CDR1 is SEHNR and CDR2 FQNEAQ (reference sequence). Trimming removed 2 bases from V and 5 bases from J, with 10 bases in between. This CDR3 is 13 amino acids long. The DNA of the CDR3 is TGTGCCAGCAGCTTATCGGGTCTCGACGAGCAGTACTTC. This gives the protein CASSLSGLDEQYF.

CDR3 nucleotide sequence: TGTGCCAGCAGCGTCTCTGGAAACACCATATATTTT. Its translation is CASSVSGNTIYF. The genes are TRBV7-9 and TRBJ1-3; D gene ambiguous. Germline lookup yields CDR1 SEHNR and CDR2 FQNEAQ (reference sequence). Between the trimmed V and J ends, which lost 5 bases and 0 bases, there was a span of 2 bases. This CDR3 spans 12 amino acids.

Many counts were recorded for this clonotype. V usage is TRBV5-1 and J usage is TRBJ2-7; no clear D gene. CDR3 length: 13 residues. Germline V lookup: CDR1 SGHRS, CDR2 YFSETQ. Trimming took 5 bases from V and 0 from J, leaving 9 bases between them. DNA for the CDR3: TGCGCCAGCAGGAGGCCTAGCTCCTACGAGCAGTACTTC. Translation: CASRRPSSYEQYF.

This clonotype occurred many times. The chain joins TRBV6-5 to TRBJ1-6; D is unclear. With 5 bases removed from V and 5 bases from J, the gap between germline ends came to 13 bases. Germline assignment: CDR1 MNHEY and CDR2 SVGAGI. The CDR3 runs 15 residues. The CDR3 DNA reads as TGTGCCAGCAGTGTGGAGGGTACTAATAATTCACCCCTCCACTTT. Translated: CASSVEGTNNSPLHF.

This clonotype has a handful of counts. This chain links TRBV7-8 with TRBJ2-3; D is possibly TRBD1 (5 bases). The CDR3 has 14 residues. The V gene's germline CDR1 is SGHVS and CDR2 FQNEAQ. V was trimmed by 2 bases and J by 4 bases, leaving 10 bases between them. The CDR3 DNA is TGTGCCAGCAGCTTACAGGGTCCCCCAGATACGCAGTATTTT. Translated: CASSLQGPPDTQYF.

This clonotype was seen ten or more times. The V call is TRBV5-4, the J call TRBJ1-1; 10 nucleotides align to TRBD1. This CDR3 is built from 17 residues. From germline, CDR1 is SGHNT and CDR2 YYREEE (reference sequence). Germline trimming cut 3 bases from V and 1 base from J; bases unmatched to any gene: 9. The CDR3: CASSSPGQGPQNTEAFF. The CDR3 DNA reads as TGTGCCAGCAGCTCCCCGGGACAGGGGCCCCAGAACACTGAAGCTTTCTTT. The whole variable domain, filled in from reference TRBV5-4 and TRBJ1-1, reads ETGVTQSPTHLIKTRGQQVTLRCSSQSGHNTVSWYQQALGQGPQFIFQYYREEENGRGNFPPRFSGLQFPNYSSELNVNALELDDSALYLCASSSPGQGPQNTEAFFGQGTRLTVV.

J is TRBJ1-6 and V is TRBV10-3; D is possibly TRBD1 (6 bases). The CDR3 has 15 residues. V was shortened by 3 bases and J by 7 bases, with 13 bases between the two germline ends. Germline assignment: CDR1 ENHRY and CDR2 SYGVKD. In nucleotides, the CDR3 is TGTGCCATCAGTGACCGGACAGATACCAATTCACCCCTCCACTTT. Translated, it gives CAISDRTDTNSPLHF.

This clonotype showed up just a few times. The chain is built from TRBV7-9 and TRBJ1-2; TRBD1 agrees at 9 bases. This CDR3 is 14 amino acids long. V shed 5 bases and J 4 bases; nucleotides not matched to a gene: 5. Germline V gives CDR1 SEHNR, CDR2 FQNEAQ (reference sequence). CDR3 in amino acids: CASSRGQGFYGYTF. Here the CDR3 DNA reads TGTGCCAGCAGCAGGGGACAGGGTTTCTATGGCTACACCTTC.

The chain combines TRBV2 with TRBJ2-7; 14 bases are shared with TRBD2. Trimming removed 6 bases from V and 1 base from J; junction bases left unmatched: 2. The CDR3 contains 15 residues. The germline CDR1 and CDR2 sequences are SNHLY and FYNNEI. The CDR3 coding sequence is TGTGCCAGCAGCGGGACTAGCGGGGGATCCTACGAGCAGTACTTC. Its protein product is CASSGTSGGSYEQYF.

This clonotype was observed a few times. This sequence joins TRBV7-9 and TRBJ2-2; D not certain. Germline V gene data show CDR1 as SEHNR and CDR2 as FQNEAQ (reference sequence). Trimming pared 4 bases from V and 4 bases from J, leaving 7 bases between. The CDR3 covers 13 residues. The CDR3 loop is CASSSRVTGELFF. DNA of the CDR3: TGTGCCAGCAGCTCGAGAGTCACCGGGGAGCTGTTTTTT.

J is TRBJ2-7 and V is TRBV5-1; 7 bases fit TRBD1. Per the germline V gene, CDR1 is SGHRS and CDR2 is YFSETQ. There are 14 residues in the CDR3. The V segment lost 1 base and the J segment 5 bases; nucleotides outside the gene matches: 6. CDR3 DNA sequence: TGCGCCAGCAGCTTGACAGGGGATCCACACGAGCAGTACTTC. It specifies CASSLTGDPHEQYF.

This chain joins TRBV25-1 and TRBJ2-7; D may be TRBD1 (5 bases). There are 14 residues in the CDR3. Trimming pared 1 base from V and 3 bases from J, leaving 10 bases between. Germline values: CDR1 MGHDK, CDR2 SYGVNS. Here the CDR3 DNA reads TGTGCCAGCAGTGAATTGGTTGACAGCTACGAGCAGTACTTC. Translating it yields CASSELVDSYEQYF.

In this sample, this clonotype turned up a few times. V is TRBV5-1 and J is TRBJ2-7; 10 bases line up with TRBD2. Germline V lookup: CDR1 SGHRS, CDR2 YFSETQ. V gave up 0 bases and J gave up 0 bases; unmatched junction bases: 3. The CDR3 consists of 16 residues. The CDR3 sequence is CASSLALAGDSYEQYF. The CDR3 coding sequence is TGCGCCAGCAGCTTGGCCCTAGCGGGGGACTCCTACGAGCAGTACTTC.

The CDR3 sequence is CATSRDRQGEQFF. The CDR3 DNA reads as TGTGCCACCAGCAGAGATCGTCAGGGAGAGCAGTTCTTC. The chain recombines TRBV15 with TRBJ2-1, with TRBD1 as a possible D gene (5 bases). Trimming stripped 0 bases from V and 10 bases from J, with 10 bases between. This CDR3 contains 13 residues. The germline CDR1 and CDR2 sequences are LNHNV and YYDKDF (reference sequence). Using reference TRBV15 and TRBJ2-1 for the parts outside the CDR3, the full variable domain is DAMVIQNPRYQVTQFGKPVTLSCSQTLNHNVMYWYQQKSSQAPKLLFHYYDKDFNNEADTPDNFQSRRPNTSFCFLDIRSPGLGDTAMYLCATSRDRQGEQFFGPGTRLTVL.

With respect to this clonotype: At one end the junction does not follow the germline gene, possibly because of a read error. The gene calls are TRBV12-3 or TRBV12-4 and TRBJ2-7; D uncertain. This CDR3 is 13 amino acids long. CDR3 sequence reads: CASSLASIREPSF. The CDR3, as DNA: TGTGCCAGCAGTTTAGCGAGTATTAGGGAACCGAGTTTC.

This chain connects TRBV7-2 to TRBJ1-6; D unclear. With 2 bases removed from V and 0 bases from J, the gap between germline ends came to 14 bases. Germline assignment: CDR1 SGHTA and CDR2 FQGNSA. The CDR3 is 18 amino acids. CDR3 DNA sequence: TGTGCCAGCAGCTTATTTCCCCCCAGGAGCTCCTATAATTCACCCCTCCACTTT. It is translated as CASSLFPPRSSYNSPLHF. The full variable domain, rest sourced from reference TRBV7-2 and TRBJ1-6, is GAGVSQSPSNKVTEKGKDVELRCDPISGHTALYWYRQSLGQGLEFLIYFQGNSAPDKSGLPSDRFSAERTGGSVSTLTIQRTQQEDSAVYLCASSLFPPRSSYNSPLHFGNGTRLTVT.

This clonotype was detected only a few times. The CDR3 is CASSFGRPEQFF. CDR3 bases: TGTGCCAGCAGTTTCGGGAGGCCTGAGCAGTTCTTC. The chain combines TRBV12-3 or TRBV12-4 with TRBJ2-1; TRBD2 matches 7 bases. With 3 bases clipped from V and 9 bases from J, the junction kept 2 bases outside the gene matches. The CDR3 loop spans 12 amino acids.

This clonotype showed up just a few times. The rearrangement joins TRBV4-1 to TRBJ2-4; D is undetermined. V was cut by 4 bases and J by 5 bases, with 15 bases left in between. The CDR3 spans 15 residues. Germline CDR1 is MGHRA and CDR2 is YSYEKL. Written as DNA, the CDR3 is TGCGCCAGCAGCCGCCTCAAGGACCTCCAAAACATTCAGTACTTC. This translates into CASSRLKDLQNIQYF.